This T cell receptor beta chain comes out of a study of CD8+CD57+ T cells in acquired aplastic anemia. Genomic DNA served as template for TCR beta VDJ and CDR3 profiling. TCRdb re-analysed the reads in MiXCR, keeping a single row per CDR3 protein. Of roughly 170,000 distinct CDR3 sequences in the sample, 48% were seen once. In patients chosen for sequencing, flow cytometry had shown CD8+CD57+ cell expansion. Severe acquired aplastic anemia was present in every patient. The length of the CDR3 is 18 residues. Germline loops: CDR1 KGHDR, CDR2 SFDVKD. J gave up 0 bases and V 3 bases, and 4 bases lay outside the gene matches. This clonotype has just a few counts.

The chain is built from TRBV24-1 and TRBJ2-2; 12 bases fit TRBD2. The receptor comes from a human donor with aplastic anemia. The specimen sequenced was sorted CD4+, CD8+, or CD8+CD57+ T cells (not recorded which) from PBMCs. DNA for the CDR3: TGTGCCACCAGTGATGTTCGACTAGCGGGGGCGAACACCGGGGAGCTGTTTTTT. Protein: CATSDVRLAGANTGELFF.